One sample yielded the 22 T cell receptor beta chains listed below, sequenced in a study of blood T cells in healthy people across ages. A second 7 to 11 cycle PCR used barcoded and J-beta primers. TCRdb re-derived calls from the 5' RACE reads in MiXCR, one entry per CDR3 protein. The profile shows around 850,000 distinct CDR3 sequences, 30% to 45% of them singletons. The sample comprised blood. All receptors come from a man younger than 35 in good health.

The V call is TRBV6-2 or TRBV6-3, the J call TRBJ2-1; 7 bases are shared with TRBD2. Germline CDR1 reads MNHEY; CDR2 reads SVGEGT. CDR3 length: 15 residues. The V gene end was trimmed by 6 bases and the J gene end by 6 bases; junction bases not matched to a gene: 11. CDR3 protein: CASRARREARNEQFF. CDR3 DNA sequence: TGTGCCAGCAGGGCTCGACGGGAGGCCCGCAATGAGCAGTTCTTC.

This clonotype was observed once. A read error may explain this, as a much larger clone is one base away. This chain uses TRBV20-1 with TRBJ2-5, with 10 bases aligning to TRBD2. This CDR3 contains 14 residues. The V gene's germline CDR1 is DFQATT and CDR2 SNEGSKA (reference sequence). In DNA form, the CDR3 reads TGCAGGGCTAGCGGGGGATTGGGAGTAGAGACCCAGTACTTC. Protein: CRASGGLGVETQYF.

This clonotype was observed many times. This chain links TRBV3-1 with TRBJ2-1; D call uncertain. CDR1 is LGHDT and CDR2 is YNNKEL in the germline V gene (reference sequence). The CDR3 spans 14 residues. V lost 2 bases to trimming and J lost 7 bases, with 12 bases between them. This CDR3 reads CASSQFISRNEQFF. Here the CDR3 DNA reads TGTGCCAGCAGCCAATTTATTAGCAGAAATGAGCAGTTCTTC.

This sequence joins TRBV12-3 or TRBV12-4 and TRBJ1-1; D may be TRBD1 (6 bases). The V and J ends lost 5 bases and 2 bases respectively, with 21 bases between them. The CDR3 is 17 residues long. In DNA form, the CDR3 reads TGTGCCAGCAGTCCCTCCCGATACTGGGGGGCTAACACTGAAGCTTTCTTT. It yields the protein CASSPSRYWGANTEAFF.

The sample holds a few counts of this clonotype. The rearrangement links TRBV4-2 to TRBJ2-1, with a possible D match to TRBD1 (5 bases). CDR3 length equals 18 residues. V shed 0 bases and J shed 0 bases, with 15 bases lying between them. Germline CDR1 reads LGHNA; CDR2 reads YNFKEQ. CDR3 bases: TGTGCCAGCAGCCAAGAATGGGGCCACACGAGCTCCTACAATGAGCAGTTCTTC. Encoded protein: CASSQEWGHTSSYNEQFF.

In DNA form, the CDR3 reads TGCAGTGCTAGAGATCTCGGGCCGGAAGCTTTCTTT. Its protein is CSARDLGPEAFF. The chain combines TRBV20-1 with TRBJ1-1; D is ambiguous. V was pared by 0 bases and J by 8 bases, with 10 bases between. Germline CDR1 reads DFQATT; CDR2 reads SNEGSKA (reference sequence). The CDR3 spans 12 residues.

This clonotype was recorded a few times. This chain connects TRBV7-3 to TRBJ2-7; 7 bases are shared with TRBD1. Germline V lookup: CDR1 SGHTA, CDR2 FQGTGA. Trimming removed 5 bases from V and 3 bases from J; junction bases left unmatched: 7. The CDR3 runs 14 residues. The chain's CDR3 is CASSPHRDSYEQYF. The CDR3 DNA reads TGTGCCAGCAGCCCCCACAGGGACAGCTACGAGCAGTACTTC.

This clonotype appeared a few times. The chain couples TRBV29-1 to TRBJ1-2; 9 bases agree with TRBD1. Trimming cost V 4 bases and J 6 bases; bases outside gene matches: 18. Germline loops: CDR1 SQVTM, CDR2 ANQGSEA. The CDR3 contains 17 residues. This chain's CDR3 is CSVGELGQGPYGDGYTF. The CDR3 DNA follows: TGCAGCGTTGGGGAACTGGGACAGGGACCCTACGGGGATGGCTACACCTTC.

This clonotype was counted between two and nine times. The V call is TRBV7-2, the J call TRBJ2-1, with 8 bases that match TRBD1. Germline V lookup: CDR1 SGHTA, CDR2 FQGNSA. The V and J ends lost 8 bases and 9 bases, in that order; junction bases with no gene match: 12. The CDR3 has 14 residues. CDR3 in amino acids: CASRGQGAAGEQFF. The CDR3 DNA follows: TGTGCCAGCCGTGGTCAGGGGGCTGCAGGTGAGCAGTTCTTC.

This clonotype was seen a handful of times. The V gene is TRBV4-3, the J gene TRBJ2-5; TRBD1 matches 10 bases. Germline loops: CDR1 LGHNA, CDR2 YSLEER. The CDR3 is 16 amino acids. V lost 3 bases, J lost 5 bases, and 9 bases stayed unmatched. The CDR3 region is CASSQNPGQGSETQYF. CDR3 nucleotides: TGCGCCAGCAGCCAGAATCCGGGACAGGGGTCGGAGACCCAGTACTTC.

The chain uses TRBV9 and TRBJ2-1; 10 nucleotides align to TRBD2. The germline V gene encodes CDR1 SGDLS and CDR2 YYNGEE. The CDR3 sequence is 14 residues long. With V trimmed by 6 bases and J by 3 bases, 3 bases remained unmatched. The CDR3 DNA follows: TGTGCCAGCACAGCGGGGGGGTTCTACAATGAGCAGTTCTTC. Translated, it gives CASTAGGFYNEQFF. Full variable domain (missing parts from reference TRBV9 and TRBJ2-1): DSGVTQTPKHLITATGQRVTLRCSPRSGDLSVYWYQQSLDQGLQFLIQYYNGEERAKGNILERFSAQQFPDLHSELNLSSLELGDSALYFCASTAGGFYNEQFFGPGTRLTVL.

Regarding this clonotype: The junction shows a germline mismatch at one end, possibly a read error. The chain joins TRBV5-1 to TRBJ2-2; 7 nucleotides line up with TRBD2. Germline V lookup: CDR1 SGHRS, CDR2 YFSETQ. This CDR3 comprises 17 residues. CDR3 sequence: CASSLVSSGGDTGELFF. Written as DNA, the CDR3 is TGCGCCAGCAGCTTGGTGTCTTCGGGGGGTGACACCGGGGAGTTGTTTTTT.

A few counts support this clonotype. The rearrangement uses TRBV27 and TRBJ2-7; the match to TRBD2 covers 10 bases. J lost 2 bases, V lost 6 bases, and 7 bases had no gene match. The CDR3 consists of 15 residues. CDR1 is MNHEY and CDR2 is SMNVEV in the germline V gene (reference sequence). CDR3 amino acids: CASSLLAGSTYEQYF. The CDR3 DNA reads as TGTGCCAGCAGCCTACTAGCGGGGTCAACCTACGAGCAGTACTTC.

CDR3 amino acids: CASSLELYEQFF. The CDR3 region has the DNA TGTGCCAGCAGTTTGGAGCTTTATGAGCAGTTCTTC. The rearrangement uses TRBV6-2 or TRBV6-3 and TRBJ2-1, with D unresolved. V gave up 4 bases and J gave up 8 bases, with 9 bases separating them. The CDR3 is 12 amino acids. Looked up from germline, CDR1 is MNHEY and CDR2 is SVGEGT.

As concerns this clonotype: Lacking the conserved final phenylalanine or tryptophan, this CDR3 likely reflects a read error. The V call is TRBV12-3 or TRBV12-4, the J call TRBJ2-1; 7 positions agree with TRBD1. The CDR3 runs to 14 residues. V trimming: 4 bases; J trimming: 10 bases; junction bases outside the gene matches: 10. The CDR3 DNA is TGTGCCAGCAGTTGGCACAGGGGTAGCTACGAGCAGTTCTTA. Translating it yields CASSWHRGSYEQFL.

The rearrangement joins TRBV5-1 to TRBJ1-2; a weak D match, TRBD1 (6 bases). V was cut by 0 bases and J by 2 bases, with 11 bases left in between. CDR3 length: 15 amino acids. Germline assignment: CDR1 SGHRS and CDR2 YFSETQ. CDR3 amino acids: CASSLDRASNYGYTF. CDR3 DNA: TGCGCCAGCAGCTTGGACAGGGCCTCGAACTATGGCTACACCTTC.

CDR3 residues: CATSGEQGEETQYF. The DNA for the CDR3 is TGTGCCACCAGCGGTGAACAGGGGGAAGAGACCCAGTACTTC. The chain combines TRBV15 with TRBJ2-5; 8 bases align to TRBD1. There are 14 residues in the CDR3. Germline CDR1 reads LNHNV; CDR2 reads YYDKDF (reference sequence). Trimming took 5 bases from V and 3 from J; bases not matched to a gene: 5.

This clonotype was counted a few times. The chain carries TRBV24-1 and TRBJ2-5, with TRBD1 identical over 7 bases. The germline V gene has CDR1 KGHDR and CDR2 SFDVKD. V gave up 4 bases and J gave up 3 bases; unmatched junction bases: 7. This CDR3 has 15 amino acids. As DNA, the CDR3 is TGTGCCACCAGTGACCGGACAGGCGGCGAAGAGACCCAGTACTTC. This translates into CATSDRTGGEETQYF.

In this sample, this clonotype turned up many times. The DNA of the CDR3 is TGTGCCAGCAGCCGAGGTCTAGCGGGGACAATGGATACGCAGTATTTT. This encodes CASSRGLAGTMDTQYF. The chain joins TRBV14 to TRBJ2-3, with 9 bases aligning to TRBD2. V dropped 4 bases and J dropped 6; count of bases not matched to a gene: 11. From germline, CDR1 is SGHDN and CDR2 FVKESK. The CDR3 has 16 amino acids.

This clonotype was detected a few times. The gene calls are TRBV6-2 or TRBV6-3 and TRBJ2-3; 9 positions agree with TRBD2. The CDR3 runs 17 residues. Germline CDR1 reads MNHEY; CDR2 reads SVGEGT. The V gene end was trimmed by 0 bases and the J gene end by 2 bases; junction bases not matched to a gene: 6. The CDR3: CASSYSSASGVTDTQYF. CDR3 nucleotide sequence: TGTGCCAGCAGTTACTCGTCGGCTAGCGGGGTCACAGATACGCAGTATTTT.

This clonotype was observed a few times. The CDR3 protein is CASSQERGGEQYF. Here the CDR3 DNA reads TGTGCCAGCAGCCAAGAGAGGGGCGGTGAGCAGTACTTC. The V and J genes are TRBV14 and TRBJ2-7; the D call may be TRBD1 or TRBD2 (5 bases each). V lost 0 bases, J lost 7 bases, and 10 bases lay in between. The CDR3 covers 13 residues. CDR1 is SGHDN, CDR2 FVKESK, per germline.

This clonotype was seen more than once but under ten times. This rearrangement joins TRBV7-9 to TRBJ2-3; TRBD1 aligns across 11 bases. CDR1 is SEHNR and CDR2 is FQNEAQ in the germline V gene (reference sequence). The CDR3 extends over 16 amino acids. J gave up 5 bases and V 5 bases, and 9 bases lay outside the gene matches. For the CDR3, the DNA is TGTGCCAGCAGCCCCTCGGACAGGGGGCGGGAAGATACGCAGTATTTT. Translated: CASSPSDRGREDTQYF.